This record covers a single T cell receptor beta chain. As yet, its antigen is unknown. Distinct nucleotide sequences in the sample also encode this CDR3. This sample stems from a study of shared clonotypes between healthy human individuals. The overall study: Donors had three CD4 naive, three CD4 memory, two CD8 naive and one CD8 memory plate apiece.

The CDR3 is 15 residues long. The V gene lost 1 base and the J gene lost 0 bases, with 7 bases spanning the gap. Germline loops: CDR1 SGHRS, CDR2 YFSETQ. Deep level was the assay's run setting. As processed by the authors: Without quality scores, immunoSEQ junctional reads could not be filtered like full-length reads. The method was immunoSEQ multiplex PCR; TCRdb's version includes in-frame clones alone and lacks a portion of them. For V, J and clone size, that table is used; D and trimming come from the DNA. The profile shows 2 million to 2.5 million clones, about 92% of them singletons. Study-level points and caveats: Clonotypes which were not shared had lower generation probabilities than clonotypes that all four donors shared.

This sequence joins TRBV5-1 and TRBJ2-2; D possibly corresponds to TRBD1 (5 bases). This TCR derives from a man aged 18 to 35 in good health. Some clones in this sample may be carry-over from other donors' samples. The specimen sequenced was naive CD4+ T cells from PBMCs. As for subset: CD45RA+ positively selected. CDR3 protein: CASSLQGPNTGELFF. The CDR3 DNA sequence: TGCGCCAGCAGCTTGCAGGGCCCGAACACCGGGGAGCTGTTTTTT.